This record concerns one T cell receptor (beta chain) sequence. The antigen is not known. This specimen belongs to a study of cytomegalovirus exposure and HLA in healthy donors. The germline V gene encodes CDR1 SSHAT and CDR2 FNYEAQ (reference sequence). V was shortened by 3 bases and J by 5 bases, with 16 bases between the two germline ends. The CDR3 totals 15 residues. Primers included in the PCR were 60 Vbeta and 13 Jbeta primers. Assay used: immunoSEQ multiplex PCR; TCRdb lists only in-frame clones, some missing. Its listing shows under 200,000 clones. Findings and limits, study-wide: Data from an earlier analysis indicated that most TCR beta V segments were productive either about 90% or about 30% of the time. A missense variant in DCLRE1C was later tied to TCR beta V- and J-gene trimming.

The material sequenced was PBMCs. The TCR originated in a young woman in good health and CMV-seropositive. V is TRBV7-7 and J is TRBJ2-5; D possibly corresponds to TRBD1 (6 bases). The CDR3 spells CASSLAPGQAETQYF. The CDR3, as DNA: TGTGCCAGCAGCTTGGCCCCGGGACAAGCCGAGACCCAGTACTTC.